Listed below are T cell receptor beta chains from one sample, sequenced in a study of beta chain features in type 1 diabetes. Some clones are missing from TCRdb's copy, which holds only in-frame ones; the method was immunoSEQ multiplex PCR. The sample gives 330,000 or so clones, 15% to 20% of which show up once; approximately 0.041% is in the top ten. Sequences were obtained from naive CD4+ T cells from blood. All receptors derive from a woman aged 18-29 years in good health. The CDR3 runs from the conserved cysteine through the conserved F or W. The order of the fields is CDR3 protein, CDR3 DNA, D gene, clone size, CDR3 length, V gene, J gene. D genes are given only for firm matches. The size of a clone is reported for some rows only, either as once, few or many, or as a class for expanded clones.

CASSLTGGSLGTEAFF	TGTGCCAGCAGTCTTACAGGGGGCTCCCTGGGGACTGAAGCTTTCTTT	TRBD1	-	16	TRBV5-6	TRBJ1-1
CASSSPDGGHYEQYF	TGTGCCAGCAGTTCCCCTGACGGGGGGCATTACGAGCAGTACTTC	-	-	15	TRBV6-6	TRBJ2-7
CASKGQGTMNTEAFF	TGTGCCAGCAAAGGACAGGGAACTATGAACACTGAAGCTTTCTTT	TRBD1	-	15	TRBV4-2	TRBJ1-1
CASSRNRDPNYGYTF	TGTGCCAGCAGTCGTAACAGGGATCCTAACTATGGCTACACCTTC	-	-	15	TRBV27	TRBJ1-2
CASSVDGRALYEQFF	TGTGCCAGCAGCGTAGACGGGAGGGCTTTGTATGAGCAGTTCTTC	TRBD2	few	15	TRBV9	TRBJ2-1
CASSQPTSGSYEQYF	TGCGCCAGCAGCCAGCCGACTAGCGGGAGTTACGAGCAGTACTTC	TRBD2	few	15	TRBV4-1	TRBJ2-7
CASSRVPVETQYF	TGTGCCAGTTCGAGGGTCCCGGTTGAGACCCAGTACTTC	-	-	13	TRBV14	TRBJ2-5
CASSLNSGTDNEKLFF	TGTGCCAGCTCACTGAACTCCGGGACAGATAATGAAAAACTGTTTTTT	TRBD1	-	16	TRBV18	TRBJ1-4
CSVTVGYGYTF	TGCAGCGTTACAGTCGGCTATGGCTACACCTTC	-	-	11	TRBV29-1	TRBJ1-2
CAWSVGQNQPQHF	TGTGCCTGGAGTGTAGGACAGAATCAGCCCCAGCATTTT	-	few	13	TRBV30	TRBJ1-5
CAWSMSTDQPQHF	TGTGCCTGGAGTATGAGCACGGATCAGCCCCAGCATTTT	-	-	13	TRBV30	TRBJ1-5
CASGLGGYEQYF	TGTGCTAGTGGTTTGGGCGGCTACGAGCAGTACTTC	-	-	12	TRBV12-5	TRBJ2-7
CASAPGGLAKNIQYF	TGTGCCAGCGCCCCGGGGGGCCTTGCCAAAAACATTCAGTACTTC	-	few	15	TRBV6-6	TRBJ2-4
CATRTSSKNIQYF	TGTGCCACCCGTACCAGTTCCAAAAACATTCAGTACTTC	-	few	13	TRBV10-3	TRBJ2-4
CAWRLASFSGNTIYF	TGTGCCTGGAGGCTGGCTTCTTTCTCTGGAAACACCATATATTTT	-	few	15	TRBV30	TRBJ1-3
CASTGDSPYEQYF	TGTGCCAGCACGGGGGACTCGCCCTACGAGCAGTACTTC	-	few	13	TRBV2	TRBJ2-7
CASSSSNTIYF	TGTGCCAGCAGCTCCTCGAACACCATATATTTT	-	-	11	TRBV7-9	TRBJ1-3
CASSLEESGFF	TGTGCCAGCAGCTTAGAGGAGAGCGGTTTCTTT	-	-	11	TRBV7-9	TRBJ1-1
CASSQESSEGETQYF	TGTGCCAGCAGCCAAGAGTCTAGCGAAGGGGAGACCCAGTACTTC	-	few	15	TRBV4-2	TRBJ2-5
CASSIENSNGYTF	TGCGCCAGCAGCATAGAGAATTCCAATGGCTACACCTTC	-	few	13	TRBV5-1	TRBJ1-2
CASSHRQGISEKLFF	TGTGCCAGCAGCCACCGACAGGGGATAAGTGAAAAACTGTTTTTT	TRBD1	few	15	TRBV7-8	TRBJ1-4